This is a list of T cell receptor beta chains from one sample in a study of CD8 T cells in Susac syndrome. In TCRdb, the immunoSEQ multiplex PCR reads were re-called with MiXCR into one record per CDR3 protein. Of more than 150,000 distinct CDR3 sequences in the sample, around 94% were seen once. The sequencing sample was made of CD4+ T cells from PBMCs. The source of these receptors is a human donor in good health. CDR3s include the opening cysteine and the closing phenylalanine or tryptophan. D genes are given only for firm matches. The listing skips clone size in some rows; elsewhere it reads once, few, many or a size class.

V,D,size,J,DNA,CDR3
TRBV4-3,.,.,TRBJ1-2,TGCGCCAGCAGCCAAGTTCGGAGTCCCAACTATGGCTACACCTTC,CASSQVRSPNYGYTF
TRBV7-6,.,.,TRBJ1-5,TGTGCCAGCAGCCCCAACAGGGTTGATCAGCCCCAGCATTTT,CASSPNRVDQPQHF
TRBV20-1,.,.,TRBJ2-7,TGCAGTGCGACGAGAGGCAGCTACGAGCAGTACTTC,CSATRGSYEQYF
TRBV2,TRBD1,.,TRBJ2-1,TGTGCCAGTCGTTTGACAGGGCCTTACAATGAGCAGTTCTTC,CASRLTGPYNEQFF
TRBV4-1,.,.,TRBJ2-1,TGCGCCAGCAGCCAAGTGGGCTCCTACAATGAGCAGTTCTTC,CASSQVGSYNEQFF
TRBV29-1,.,once,TRBJ2-7,TGCAGCGTTGAACGTACCCCGGGGGAAGGGGAGCAGTACTTC,CSVERTPGEGEQYF
TRBV29-1,.,.,TRBJ1-2,TGCAGCGTTGAAGTTTTGGGTTCCGGAGGCTACACCTTC,CSVEVLGSGGYTF
TRBV12-3/TRBV12-4,.,.,TRBJ1-6,TGTGCCAGCAGTTTGGAGGGTTCACCCCTCCACTTT,CASSLEGSPLHF
TRBV14,TRBD2,.,TRBJ2-7,TGTGCCAGCAGCCCGAGCGGGGGATTCTCCTACGAGCAGTACTTC,CASSPSGGFSYEQYF
TRBV2,.,.,TRBJ2-5,TGTGCCAGCACCGCACAGGAGACCCAGTACTTC,CASTAQETQYF
TRBV28,.,.,TRBJ1-5,TGTGCCAGCAGTCGCTCCGTTAGGAGTCAGCCCCAGCATTTT,CASSRSVRSQPQHF
TRBV20-1,.,.,TRBJ2-4,TGCAGTGCTAGGGAGGCGGGTCAACAGTACTTC,CSAREAGQQYF
TRBV5-1,.,once,TRBJ1-5,TGCGCCAGCAGCTTGGAGGGGGTTCAGCCCCAGCATTTT,CASSLEGVQPQHF
TRBV20-1,TRBD1,few,TRBJ2-7,TGCAGTGCTGGGGGACAGGGCTACGAGCAGTACTTC,CSAGGQGYEQYF
TRBV9,TRBD1,.,TRBJ2-1,TGTGCCAGCAGCGTAGCAGGGACAGGGAATTTTCAGCAGTTCTTC,CASSVAGTGNFQQFF
TRBV16,.,.,TRBJ1-4,TGTGCCAGCAGCCAAATTACAGGGAGGAGTGAAAAACTGTTTTTT,CASSQITGRSEKLFF
TRBV20-1,.,.,TRBJ1-3,TGCAGTGCTTCCCCCGCCCGGAGCTCTGGAAACACCATATATTTT,CSASPARSSGNTIYF
TRBV20-1,.,.,TRBJ2-1,TGCAGTGCTAGAGGCCAGAACCCTTACAATGAGCAGTTCTTC,CSARGQNPYNEQFF